The clone carrying this T cell receptor beta chain was detected once. Antigen: not known. The protocol was immunoSEQ multiplex PCR, while the TCRdb copy is restricted to in-frame clones and leaves out a portion. The data hold approximately 77,000 clones, with approximately 94% observed a single time. The sample originates from a study of OX40 agonist ivuxolimab in advanced cancers. Study summary: There were three patients with partial responses, one having hepatocellular carcinoma and two cutaneous melanoma.

General observations from the study: More expanded clones were seen, on average, in CD8+ T cells than in CD4+.

The sequencing used CD4+ or CD8+ T cells sorted from blood, collected in a trial of the OX40 agonist ivuxolimab. The TCR originated in an adult with an advanced solid tumor such as melanoma, head and neck, liver or kidney cancer.

The CDR3 sequence is CASSPTTSGVETQYF. The DNA for the CDR3 is TGTGCCAGCAGTCCGACGACTAGCGGGGTGGAGACCCAGTACTTC. This chain uses TRBV28 with TRBJ2-5; 11 bases match TRBD2. This CDR3 comprises 15 residues. The germline CDR1 and CDR2 sequences are MDHEN and SYDVKM. The J segment lost 5 bases and the V segment lost 5 bases, leaving 7 bases of the junction unmatched. The whole variable domain, filled in from reference TRBV28 and TRBJ2-5, reads DVKVTQSSRYLVKRTGEKVFLECVQDMDHENMFWYRQDPGLGLRLIYFSYDVKMKEKGDIPEGYSVSREKKERFSLILESASTNQTSMYLCASSPTTSGVETQYFGPGTRLLVL.